This T cell receptor (beta chain) is drawn from a study of control samples from healthy donors and cancer patients. The germline V gene has CDR1 LNHDA and CDR2 SQIVND (reference sequence). The ends were cut back, 3 bases at V and 1 base at J, with 19 bases in the middle. The CDR3 has 19 residues. Profiled with immunoSEQ multiplex PCR; TCRdb holds only in-frame clones, not every one. The table shows 110,000 or so clones, with roughly 80% occurring only once. The sequence was collected from a woman between 50 and 59 years old in good health. What was sequenced was blood. The J gene is TRBJ1-6, the V gene TRBV19; the D gene is possibly TRBD1 (5 bases). The CDR3: CASSIRPARAGSYNSPLHF. The CDR3 DNA follows: TGTGCCAGTAGTATTCGCCCGGCCAGGGCTGGATCCTATAATTCACCCCTCCACTTT.